This T cell receptor beta chain was sequenced during a study of T cells after yellow fever vaccination (dated by TCRdb to between 2019 and 2020). About the study as a whole: The SMART-Seq v4 Ultra Low Input RNA kit was used to prepare libraries from fractions with low cell numbers. To follow T-cell clones before and after both primary and booster YFV17D yellow fever vaccination, bulk TCR alpha and beta repertoires underwent longitudinal sequencing. Two healthy male donors, one aged 18 to 30 and one aged 30 to 40 years, were included in the cohort. Bulk PBMC replicates and cell subsets were isolated from blood drawn at multiple timepoints before and after both primary and secondary immunization. The full study reports these points: Because the study included only a couple of donors, the extent to which the findings can be generalized is limited. Compared with the primary T-cell response, the secondary T-cell response was faster but weaker, reaching its peak on day 5 rather than on day 15. Computational filtering was required because FACS-sorted repertoires could contain abundant contaminating clonotypes from the bulk population. After the booster, most of the clones that had expanded following primary vaccination were detected again (roughly 97% of CD4 and around 88% of CD8), which suggests that memory was broadly maintained. A small share of clonotypes occurred in both CD4 and CD8 compartments, likely arising from convergent recombination.

This clonotype was counted at least ten times. Its recognized antigen is unknown. Base quality data are lacking; no much larger clone is found one base away. CDR1 and CDR2 (SGHDN, FVKESK) derive from the germline V gene. The CDR3 starts with the cysteine, ends with the phenylalanine, and has 13 residues. Kept here is only the CDR3 DNA, which spans 39 bases and is read in frame from base 1. V lost 7 bases and J lost 10 bases; the stretch between them is 19 bases long. The sample's treatment or condition label is to be understood as: live attenuated yellow fever vaccine strain. A standard Ficoll-Paque protocol was used to isolate PBMCs from peripheral blood. Dynabeads CD4 and CD8 positive selection kits were used to isolate CD4 and CD8 T-cell fractions. TriZol was used to extract RNA from bulk PBMCs, CD4 and CD8 fractions, and dextramer-positive and dextramer-negative fractions. The instrument was an Illumina NovaSeq 6000. TCR cDNA was made using 5'RACE template switching, a step that added a universal primer site and unique molecular identifiers. Priming of cDNA synthesis was performed from both the TCR alpha and TCR beta constant segments. Two PCR steps were used to amplify libraries, with sample barcodes and sequencing adapters being added in the second step. Sequencing of libraries was performed on Illumina HiSeq 2500 (2x100 bp) or NovaSeq (2x150 bp). Regarding the original processing steps: Demultiplexing of reads and collapsing into UMI consensus sequences were performed with MIGEC, and V(D)J alignment was carried out with MiXCR. Clonotypes responding to the vaccine were identified with edgeR on replicate PBMC samples, with the criteria of FDR below 0.01 and a log2 fold change above 5 up to day 15. Bulk clonotypes were assigned CD4 or CD8 identity according to which sequenced CD4 or CD8 repertoire held them at higher abundance. Using fastp at Q25 and MiXCR, TCRdb reprocessed the public reads and kept productive beta chains. Each record represents a unique CDR3 protein, reported with the most common genes and DNA among its rows. The V and J calls were determined by TCRdb, not by the authors. Counted in this sample were some 260,000 distinct CDR3 sequences; about 5.2% of them appeared once. Together, the top ten hold less than 3.5% of the sample.

The sequences come from CD4+ T cells sorted from PBMCs, collected on the day of the yellow fever booster vaccination. This sequence uses TRBV14 and TRBJ1-1; the D gene is unclear. The TCR sequence derives from a man between 18 and 29 years old who received the YFV17D yellow fever vaccine. The DNA is TGTGCCAGCAACCGAGACCCCTCCCTTGGAGCTTTCTTT. The resulting protein is CASNRDPSLGAFF.